A selection of T cell receptor beta chains follows, all from one sample in a study of shared clonotypes between healthy human individuals. Method: immunoSEQ multiplex PCR; TCRdb's copy keeps in-frame clones and lacks some. The table records under 600,000 clones, around 96% of them present only once. The sequenced material came from naive CD4+ T cells sorted from blood. The receptor source for this set is a woman in her twenties or thirties in good health. The CDR3 runs from the conserved cysteine through the conserved F or W. The order of the fields is D gene, J gene, V gene, clone size, CDR3 DNA, CDR3 protein. The D gene is left open where the match is weak. Rows give clone size only sometimes, using once, few, many, or a class for an expanded clone.

D gene: .; J gene: TRBJ2-2; V gene: TRBV7-9; clone size: .; CDR3 DNA: TGTGCCAGCAGCTTAGGACAGATGAGGGACACCGGGGAGCTGTTTTTT; CDR3 protein: CASSLGQMRDTGELFF
D gene: TRBD2; J gene: TRBJ2-7; V gene: TRBV18; clone size: .; CDR3 DNA: TGTGCCAGCTCATCAAGGACTAGCGCCTACGAGCAGTACTTC; CDR3 protein: CASSSRTSAYEQYF
D gene: .; J gene: TRBJ2-7; V gene: TRBV28; clone size: .; CDR3 DNA: TGTGCCAGCAGTGGGAACTCCTACGAGCAGTACTTC; CDR3 protein: CASSGNSYEQYF
D gene: .; J gene: TRBJ1-4; V gene: TRBV29-1; clone size: .; CDR3 DNA: TGCAGCGTTGCGATCGCTCCGGGGAGTGAAAAACTGTTTTTT; CDR3 protein: CSVAIAPGSEKLFF
D gene: .; J gene: TRBJ2-5; V gene: TRBV5-6; clone size: .; CDR3 DNA: TGTGCCAGCAGCGTGACTAGTCTGGAGACCCAGTACTTC; CDR3 protein: CASSVTSLETQYF
D gene: .; J gene: TRBJ1-1; V gene: TRBV5-6; clone size: .; CDR3 DNA: TGTGCCAGCAGCAATGGGGAGGCTGGGTATGGGAACACTGAAGCTTTCTTT; CDR3 protein: CASSNGEAGYGNTEAFF
D gene: TRBD2; J gene: TRBJ2-7; V gene: TRBV28; clone size: .; CDR3 DNA: TGTGCCAGCAGCTTGTCGGCAGCGGGAGTCAACGAGCAGTACTTC; CDR3 protein: CASSLSAAGVNEQYF
D gene: TRBD1; J gene: TRBJ1-2; V gene: TRBV5-3; clone size: once; CDR3 DNA: TGTGCCAGAAGCGACCGGGACAGGGCGTTTTGCGGCTACACCTTC; CDR3 protein: CARSDRDRAFCGYTF
D gene: .; J gene: TRBJ1-5; V gene: TRBV10-2; clone size: .; CDR3 DNA: TGCGCCAGCAGTGAGTCGAAAAAAAAAGGGTTCGATAGCAATCAGCCCCAGCATTTT; CDR3 protein: CASSESKKKGFDSNQPQHF
D gene: TRBD1; J gene: TRBJ2-7; V gene: TRBV5-4; clone size: .; CDR3 DNA: TGTGCCAGCAGCTTGAAGGGACAGCCCATCTCCTACGAGCAGTACTTC; CDR3 protein: CASSLKGQPISYEQYF
D gene: TRBD1; J gene: TRBJ2-1; V gene: TRBV19; clone size: .; CDR3 DNA: TGTGCCAGTAGTCCCCGGACAGGTAAGAGCTCCTACAATGAGCAGTTCTTC; CDR3 protein: CASSPRTGKSSYNEQFF
D gene: TRBD2; J gene: TRBJ2-1; V gene: TRBV15; clone size: .; CDR3 DNA: TGTGCCACCAGCAGACCTCTCGGGACTAGCGGGAACAATGAGCAGTTCTTC; CDR3 protein: CATSRPLGTSGNNEQFF
D gene: .; J gene: TRBJ2-2; V gene: TRBV27; clone size: .; CDR3 DNA: TGTGCCAGCAGAAGACAGGAGAACACCGGGGAGCTGTTTTTT; CDR3 protein: CASRRQENTGELFF
D gene: .; J gene: TRBJ2-7; V gene: TRBV7-9; clone size: .; CDR3 DNA: TGTGCCAGCAGCTTAGAGGTTCGGGAGCAGTACTTC; CDR3 protein: CASSLEVREQYF
D gene: TRBD2; J gene: TRBJ2-1; V gene: TRBV5-1; clone size: .; CDR3 DNA: TGCGCCAGCAGCTTCCTAGGACTAGCGGGAGGGAATGAGCAGTTCTTC; CDR3 protein: CASSFLGLAGGNEQFF
D gene: .; J gene: TRBJ2-2; V gene: TRBV6-4; clone size: .; CDR3 DNA: TGTGCCAGCAGTGATGTGGCGGGGACGAACACCGGGGAGCTGTTTTTT; CDR3 protein: CASSDVAGTNTGELFF
D gene: TRBD2; J gene: TRBJ2-5; V gene: TRBV18; clone size: .; CDR3 DNA: TGTGCCAGCTCACCGGTCACGACTAGCTTGAGGGAGACCCAGTACTTC; CDR3 protein: CASSPVTTSLRETQYF
D gene: .; J gene: TRBJ2-5; V gene: TRBV5-1; clone size: .; CDR3 DNA: TGCGCCAGCAGCTTGGTATCAGACCAAGAGACCCAGTACTTC; CDR3 protein: CASSLVSDQETQYF
D gene: TRBD1; J gene: TRBJ1-1; V gene: TRBV7-2; clone size: .; CDR3 DNA: TGTGCCAGCAGCTTAGTTACAGGGGTTCATGCTGAAGCTTTCTTT; CDR3 protein: CASSLVTGVHAEAFF
D gene: .; J gene: TRBJ2-2; V gene: TRBV7-2; clone size: .; CDR3 DNA: TGTGCCAGCAGCTCGTTAGCGAGGAACACCGGGGAGCTGTTTTTT; CDR3 protein: CASSSLARNTGELFF
D gene: TRBD2; J gene: TRBJ2-7; V gene: TRBV5-1; clone size: .; CDR3 DNA: TGCGCCAGCAGCATCGAACTAGCGGGAGGACCGGGCGAGCAGTACTTC; CDR3 protein: CASSIELAGGPGEQYF
D gene: .; J gene: TRBJ1-3; V gene: TRBV18; clone size: .; CDR3 DNA: TGTGCCAGCTCACCCCTCGAGACGGACTCTGGAAACACCATATATTTT; CDR3 protein: CASSPLETDSGNTIYF
D gene: TRBD2; J gene: TRBJ2-1; V gene: TRBV30; clone size: .; CDR3 DNA: TGTGCCTGGAGTGTAGGGACTAGTTTCTCCAATGAGCAGTTCTTC; CDR3 protein: CAWSVGTSFSNEQFF
D gene: .; J gene: TRBJ2-1; V gene: TRBV11-1; clone size: .; CDR3 DNA: TGTGCCAGCAGCTTAGACATCTTCTACAATGAGCAGTTCTTC; CDR3 protein: CASSLDIFYNEQFF
D gene: .; J gene: TRBJ2-3; V gene: TRBV7-8; clone size: .; CDR3 DNA: TGTGCCAGCAGTCAAACAGATACGCAGTATTTT; CDR3 protein: CASSQTDTQYF
D gene: TRBD2; J gene: TRBJ2-1; V gene: TRBV5-1; clone size: .; CDR3 DNA: TGCGCCAGCAGTAAAACACCTAGCGGGAGTAATCACAATGAGCAGTTCTTC; CDR3 protein: CASSKTPSGSNHNEQFF
D gene: .; J gene: TRBJ2-7; V gene: TRBV21-1; clone size: .; CDR3 DNA: TGTGCCAGCAGCAAAAATACCCGACTGTGGGTGGTCAGGGTCCACGAGCAGTACTTC; CDR3 protein: CASSKNTRLWVVRVHEQYF
D gene: .; J gene: TRBJ1-4; V gene: TRBV4-1; clone size: .; CDR3 DNA: TGCGCCAGCAGGCCAAGTTTGGCAATAGGCGAAAAACTGTTTTTT; CDR3 protein: CASRPSLAIGEKLFF
D gene: .; J gene: TRBJ1-3; V gene: TRBV7-8; clone size: once; CDR3 DNA: TGTGCCAGCAGCTCACTAGCTTTACCAGGGTTCTCTGGAAACACCATATATTTT; CDR3 protein: CASSSLALPGFSGNTIYF
D gene: TRBD2; J gene: TRBJ2-3; V gene: TRBV6-5; clone size: .; CDR3 DNA: TGTGCCAGCAGGACTAGCGGTACCACAGATACGCAGTATTTT; CDR3 protein: CASRTSGTTDTQYF
D gene: TRBD1; J gene: TRBJ2-2; V gene: TRBV29-1; clone size: few; CDR3 DNA: TGCAGCCCAAGCGGACAGGGAGGCACCGGGGAGCTGTTTTTT; CDR3 protein: CSPSGQGGTGELFF
D gene: .; J gene: TRBJ2-3; V gene: TRBV5-6; clone size: .; CDR3 DNA: TGTGCCAGCAGCTTGGTAGTAGCGGCAGATACGCAGTATTTT; CDR3 protein: CASSLVVAADTQYF
D gene: .; J gene: TRBJ1-5; V gene: TRBV6-1; clone size: .; CDR3 DNA: TGTGCCAGCAGTGATTTGGCCCCGACTAGCAATCAGCCCCAGCATTTT; CDR3 protein: CASSDLAPTSNQPQHF
D gene: .; J gene: TRBJ2-3; V gene: TRBV27; clone size: .; CDR3 DNA: TGTATTGCAGTCGAGGTTTCAGATACGCAGTATTTT; CDR3 protein: CIAVEVSDTQYF
D gene: TRBD1; J gene: TRBJ1-3; V gene: TRBV19; clone size: .; CDR3 DNA: TGTGCCAGTAGTGGACAGGTCTACTCTGGAAACACCATATATTTT; CDR3 protein: CASSGQVYSGNTIYF
D gene: TRBD2; J gene: TRBJ2-2; V gene: TRBV5-1; clone size: .; CDR3 DNA: TGCGCCAGCAGTTCCGGGACTAGCGTAACCGGGGAGCTGTTTTTT; CDR3 protein: CASSSGTSVTGELFF
D gene: .; J gene: TRBJ1-5; V gene: TRBV7-3; clone size: .; CDR3 DNA: TGTGCCAGCAGCTTAAGTGAACTGGCGTCTCAGCCCCAGCATTTT; CDR3 protein: CASSLSELASQPQHF
D gene: .; J gene: TRBJ2-3; V gene: TRBV19; clone size: .; CDR3 DNA: TGTGCCAGTAGTCCCCTCGGGGCGTCAGATACGCAGTATTTT; CDR3 protein: CASSPLGASDTQYF
D gene: .; J gene: TRBJ1-2; V gene: TRBV28; clone size: .; CDR3 DNA: TGTGCCAGCACGGTCGTGGGGACCTTAACGGGGGGCTACACCTTC; CDR3 protein: CASTVVGTLTGGYTF
D gene: TRBD1; J gene: TRBJ1-2; V gene: TRBV6-1; clone size: .; CDR3 DNA: TGTGCCAGCAATTCCGGGACAGGTCCCTATGGCTACACCTTC; CDR3 protein: CASNSGTGPYGYTF
D gene: .; J gene: TRBJ1-5; V gene: TRBV28; clone size: .; CDR3 DNA: TGTGCCAGCACCCCTCGGGGGGGGATCAGCAATCAGCCCCAGCATTTT; CDR3 protein: CASTPRGGISNQPQHF
D gene: .; J gene: TRBJ2-3; V gene: TRBV4-2; clone size: .; CDR3 DNA: TGTGCCAGCAGCAAAGCGACGGACTATGCAGATACGCAGTATTTT; CDR3 protein: CASSKATDYADTQYF
D gene: .; J gene: TRBJ2-1; V gene: TRBV23-1; clone size: .; CDR3 DNA: TGCGCCAGCAGTCAAAGGGGTATTTGGGAGCAGTTCTTC; CDR3 protein: CASSQRGIWEQFF
D gene: .; J gene: TRBJ2-5; V gene: TRBV11-3; clone size: .; CDR3 DNA: TGTGCCAGCAGCTTAGATAGTGGAGAGCAGTACTTC; CDR3 protein: CASSLDSGEQYF
D gene: TRBD2; J gene: TRBJ2-1; V gene: TRBV2; clone size: .; CDR3 DNA: TGTGCCGGAAAGACTAGCGGTAATGAGCAGTTCTTC; CDR3 protein: CAGKTSGNEQFF
D gene: TRBD1; J gene: TRBJ1-1; V gene: TRBV28; clone size: .; CDR3 DNA: TGTGCCAGCAGTTCCGGGACAGGGGCGGCTTTACGAGCTTTCTTT; CDR3 protein: CASSSGTGAALRAFF
D gene: TRBD1; J gene: TRBJ1-4; V gene: TRBV2; clone size: .; CDR3 DNA: TGTGCCAGCACCCGACAGGGGGCAACTAATGAAAAACTGTTTTTT; CDR3 protein: CASTRQGATNEKLFF
D gene: .; J gene: TRBJ2-7; V gene: TRBV28; clone size: .; CDR3 DNA: TGTGCCAGCAGTTTTTTCGACGAGCAGTACTTC; CDR3 protein: CASSFFDEQYF